These 27 T cell receptor beta chains were sequenced from one sample in a study of T cell responses to AZD1222 COVID-19 vaccine. Only in-frame clones appear in the TCRdb table, and some are missing; sequencing was by immunoSEQ multiplex PCR. The repertoire holds tens of thousands of clones, with around 81% as singletons. Sequencing used peripheral blood, obtained on day 0 of AZD1222 vaccination. All receptors derive from an adult in good health.

V usage is TRBV5-1 and J usage is TRBJ2-7; 8 positions agree with TRBD1. The CDR3 sequence is 15 residues long. V shed 1 base, J shed 7 bases, and the junction held 10 bases outside the gene matches. The germline V gene encodes CDR1 SGHRS and CDR2 YFSETQ. For the CDR3, the DNA is TGCGCCAGCAGCTTGAAGGGGACAGGAGCCGGGGAGCAGTACTTC. It is translated as CASSLKGTGAGEQYF.

This chain connects TRBV18 to TRBJ1-2; unclear D gene. The CDR3 is 13 amino acids. Per the germline V gene, CDR1 is KGHSH and CDR2 is LQKENI. V lost 3 bases, J lost 8 bases, and 13 bases lay in between. As DNA, the CDR3 is TGTGCCAGCTCACCCCTAGCGGGGAGCGGCTACACCTTC. Encoded protein: CASSPLAGSGYTF.

The J gene is TRBJ1-2, the V gene TRBV6-5, with 8 bases identical to TRBD1. The V gene's germline CDR1 is MNHEY and CDR2 SVGAGI. With 6 bases clipped from V and 5 bases from J, the junction kept 5 bases outside the gene matches. This CDR3 is 13 amino acids long. CDR3 sequence: CASSPGGWYGYTF. As DNA, the CDR3 is TGTGCCAGCAGCCCAGGGGGCTGGTATGGCTACACCTTC.

This clone was seen once. This chain connects TRBV28 to TRBJ2-7; no reliable D call. CDR1 is MDHEN, CDR2 SYDVKM, per germline. The CDR3 has 13 amino acids. V was pared by 6 bases and J by 7 bases, with 16 bases between. The CDR3: CASSPHSLEEQYF. In DNA form, the CDR3 reads TGTGCCAGCAGCCCACATTCGCTGGAGGAGCAGTACTTC.

The rearrangement links TRBV7-9 to TRBJ2-3; 8 positions match TRBD1. The CDR3 spans 14 residues. V lost 6 bases and J lost 1; bases outside the gene matches: 3. Germline values: CDR1 SEHNR, CDR2 FQNEAQ (reference sequence). Written as DNA, the CDR3 is TGTGCCAGCAGTCGGGGACAGGGCACAGATACGCAGTATTTT. Protein: CASSRGQGTDTQYF.

The chain links TRBV5-1 to TRBJ2-7; tentative D call: TRBD2 (6 bases). Trimming cost V 3 bases and J 5 bases, with 12 bases left between them. From germline, CDR1 is SGHRS and CDR2 YFSETQ. This CDR3 spans 13 amino acids. CDR3 region: CASSSFGTDEQYF. DNA for the CDR3: TGCGCCAGCAGCTCATTTGGGACTGACGAGCAGTACTTC. The full variable domain, its missing parts supplied by reference TRBV5-1 and TRBJ2-7, is KAGVTQTPRYLIKTRGQQVTLSCSPISGHRSVSWYQQTPGQGLQFLFEYFSETQRNKGNFPGRFSGRQFSNSRSEMNVSTLELGDSALYLCASSSFGTDEQYFGPGTRLTVT.

V usage is TRBV2 and J usage is TRBJ1-2; weak D call: TRBD1 (5 bases). Trimming took 7 bases from V and 2 from J, leaving 14 bases between them. CDR1 and CDR2 (germline): SNHLY, FYNNEI. The CDR3 is 14 residues long. This CDR3 reads CASTQDTLNYGYTF. As DNA, the CDR3 is TGTGCCAGCACGCAGGACACTTTAAACTATGGCTACACCTTC.

The chain employs TRBV7-8 and TRBJ1-1; maybe TRBD1 (6 bases). V was clipped by 3 bases and J by 5 bases, with 16 bases between them. This CDR3 spans 15 amino acids. Germline V gene sequence: CDR1 SGHVS, CDR2 FQNEAQ. The CDR3 is CASSFPQGRRTEAFF. CDR3 DNA: TGTGCCAGCAGCTTTCCTCAGGGGCGAAGGACTGAAGCTTTCTTT.

This chain uses TRBV11-2 with TRBJ2-5; D is uncertain. The germline V and J ends were trimmed by 4 bases and 2 bases, with 2 bases remaining between them. Germline assignment: CDR1 SGHAT and CDR2 FQNNGV. CDR3 length: 11 residues. CDR3 sequence (DNA): TGTGCCAGCAGCTCTCAAGAGACCCAGTACTTC. Translated: CASSSQETQYF.

The chain uses TRBV7-9 and TRBJ1-1; D is perhaps TRBD1 (5 bases). V shed 5 bases and J shed 11 bases, with 15 bases lying between them. The CDR3 sequence is 12 residues long. Germline V gene lookup returns CDR1 SEHNR and CDR2 FQNEAQ (reference sequence). The CDR3, as DNA: TGTGCCAGCAGCCGGGGAGGGACTGGGGCTTTCTTT. Translated, it gives CASSRGGTGAFF.

V gene TRBV7-9 combines with J gene TRBJ2-2; 8 bases map to TRBD2. The V segment lost 5 bases and the J segment 6 bases; nucleotides outside the gene matches: 11. In germline, CDR1 is SEHNR, CDR2 FQNEAQ (reference sequence). The CDR3 loop spans 16 amino acids. The DNA of the CDR3 is TGTGCCAGCAGCCTTGGACTAGCCCTAATTTCCGGGGAGCTGTTTTTT. Protein product: CASSLGLALISGELFF.

The chain uses TRBV4-1 and TRBJ1-6; D is perhaps TRBD1 (5 bases). This CDR3 spans 13 amino acids. The germline gives CDR1 MGHRA, CDR2 YSYEKL. V lost 0 bases and J 10 bases, leaving 7 bases between the germline ends. CDR3 protein: CASSQEGESPLHF. The CDR3 coding sequence is TGCGCCAGCAGCCAAGAGGGGGAGTCACCCCTCCACTTT.

This clone was found a few times. This chain links TRBV7-6 with TRBJ1-5; 9 nucleotides agree with TRBD1. V lost 5 bases to trimming and J lost 7 bases; unmatched junction nucleotides: 3. CDR3 length: 13 residues. Germline values: CDR1 SGHVS, CDR2 FNYEAQ. DNA of the CDR3: TGTGCCAGCAGCCCGACAGGGGGGCAGCCCCAGCATTTT. The encoded protein is CASSPTGGQPQHF.

The chain has TRBV6-4 and TRBJ2-3, with D possibly being TRBD2 (6 bases). The CDR3 totals 12 residues. V was shortened by 3 bases and J by 10 bases, with 11 bases between the two germline ends. Germline V gene lookup returns CDR1 MRHNA and CDR2 SNTAGT. The CDR3 loop reads CASSETGLPQYF. The CDR3 bases are TGTGCCAGCAGTGAGACGGGACTGCCGCAGTATTTT.

The rearrangement links TRBV18 to TRBJ2-1; 10 bases match TRBD2. This CDR3 has 16 amino acids. Germline trimming cut 3 bases from V and 4 bases from J; bases unmatched to any gene: 6. Germline CDR1 reads KGHSH; CDR2 reads LQKENI. The CDR3 loop is CASSPLAGAGYNEQFF. The CDR3 bases are TGTGCCAGCTCACCCCTAGCGGGAGCGGGGTACAATGAGCAGTTCTTC. The full variable domain, in which reference TRBV18 and TRBJ2-1 provide the parts outside the CDR3, is NAGVMQNPRHLVRRRGQEARLRCSPMKGHSHVYWYRQLPEEGLKFMVYLQKENIIDESGMPKERFSAEFPKEGPSILRIQQVVRGDSAAYFCASSPLAGAGYNEQFFGPGTRLTVL.

The sample holds one count of this clone. V is TRBV2 and J is TRBJ1-5; 9 bases line up with TRBD1. In germline, CDR1 is SNHLY, CDR2 FYNNEI. The V gene end was trimmed by 6 bases and the J gene end by 2 bases; junction bases not matched to a gene: 5. The length of the CDR3 is 15 residues. The CDR3, as DNA: TGTGCCAGCAGCGGACAGGGGTATGGCAATCAGCCCCAGCATTTT. It codes for CASSGQGYGNQPQHF.

The chain employs TRBV2 and TRBJ1-5; tentatively, D is TRBD1 (5 bases). The CDR3 has 16 amino acids. The V end was cut by 7 bases, the J end by 1 base, with 17 bases between. Germline assignment: CDR1 SNHLY and CDR2 FYNNEI. The CDR3 reads CASTSRWDGSNQPQHF. CDR3 nucleotide sequence: TGTGCCAGCACCTCCAGGTGGGACGGAAGCAATCAGCCCCAGCATTTT.

The J gene is TRBJ2-1, the V gene TRBV6-5, with D possibly TRBD1 on 5 matching bases. Germline-derived CDR1 and CDR2 are MNHEY and SVGAGI. The V end was cut by 0 bases, the J end by 14 bases, with 14 bases between. The CDR3 extends over 13 amino acids. CDR3 amino acids: CASSYSKGTTEFF. The CDR3 DNA is TGTGCCAGCAGTTACTCGAAGGGCACGACAGAGTTCTTC.

V gene TRBV6-2 or TRBV6-3 combines with J gene TRBJ2-7; D is uncertain. Germline-derived CDR1 and CDR2 are MNHEY and SVGEGT. V was cut by 0 bases and J by 4 bases, with 4 bases left in between. This CDR3 region has 12 residues. CDR3 sequence: CASSYSAYEQYF. CDR3 in DNA: TGTGCCAGCAGTTACTCGGCGTACGAGCAGTACTTC.

The gene calls are TRBV20-1 and TRBJ2-7; no clear D gene. Trimming shortened V by 0 bases and J by 5 bases, and 5 bases separated the two germline ends. This CDR3 contains 11 residues. CDR1 and CDR2 from the germline V gene are DFQATT and SNEGSKA (reference sequence). The CDR3 DNA is TGCAGTGCTAGAGATTTCGACGAGCAGTACTTC. Encoded protein: CSARDFDEQYF.

The rearrangement joins TRBV28 to TRBJ1-1; maybe TRBD1 (5 bases). CDR1 is MDHEN, CDR2 SYDVKM, per germline. The V and J ends lost 4 bases and 0 bases respectively, with 12 bases between them. There are 15 residues in the CDR3. The CDR3 is CASSSPGHLNTEAFF. The CDR3 coding sequence is TGTGCCAGCAGTTCACCCGGACACTTGAACACTGAAGCTTTCTTT.

The chain joins TRBV11-2 to TRBJ1-2; possibly TRBD1 for D (5 bases). CDR3 length equals 15 residues. Trimming shortened V by 4 bases and J by 5 bases, and 17 bases separated the two germline ends. Germline lookup yields CDR1 SGHAT and CDR2 FQNNGV. The CDR3 here is CASSSLMGDNYGYTF. Written as DNA, the CDR3 is TGTGCCAGCAGCTCGTTGATGGGGGATAATTATGGCTACACCTTC.

The chain carries TRBV19 and TRBJ1-4; D not certain. CDR3 length: 16 amino acids. CDR1 is LNHDA and CDR2 is SQIVND in the germline V gene (reference sequence). V gave up 7 bases and J gave up 0 bases, with 15 bases separating them. The DNA of the CDR3 is TGTGCCAGTACCTCGAGCGGGAGAGCAACTAATGAAAAACTGTTTTTT. The encoded protein is CASTSSGRATNEKLFF.

The chain carries TRBV7-2 and TRBJ1-6; no firm D call. V was shortened by 6 bases and J by 6 bases, with 3 bases between the two germline ends. This CDR3 has 11 amino acids. Germline CDR1 reads SGHTA; CDR2 reads FQGNSA. CDR3 in amino acids: CASRSNSPLHF. CDR3 DNA sequence: TGTGCCAGCAGGTCTAATTCACCCCTCCACTTT.

The J gene is TRBJ2-5, the V gene TRBV5-4, with 8 positions matching TRBD2. The CDR3 consists of 15 residues. V was clipped by 5 bases and J by 1 base; unmatched bases: 7. The germline V gene has CDR1 SGHNT and CDR2 YYREEE (reference sequence). CDR3 region: CASSPVSGGQETQYF. CDR3 DNA sequence: TGTGCCAGCAGTCCGGTCAGCGGGGGCCAAGAGACCCAGTACTTC.

The chain joins TRBV5-4 to TRBJ2-6; D is unresolved. CDR1 and CDR2 from the germline V gene are SGHNT and YYREEE (reference sequence). The ends were cut back, 4 bases at V and 0 bases at J, with 8 bases in the middle. The CDR3 has 15 amino acids. The CDR3 DNA follows: TGTGCCAGCAGCCTGACGGGCTCTGGGGCCAACGTCCTGACTTTC. This encodes CASSLTGSGANVLTF.

This clone came up a few times. The genes are TRBV6-5 and TRBJ2-2, with a possible D match to TRBD1 (6 bases). V was trimmed by 6 bases and J by 4 bases, leaving 12 bases between them. CDR3 length equals 14 residues. The germline V gene encodes CDR1 MNHEY and CDR2 SVGAGI. CDR3 DNA: TGTGCCAGCAGGGGCAGGGGTCGCACCGGGGAGCTGTTTTTT. Its translation: CASRGRGRTGELFF.